This passage covers 24 T cell receptor beta chains from one sample sequenced in a study of OX40 agonist ivuxolimab in advanced cancers. TCRdb's copy holds only in-frame clones and misses some; the assay was immunoSEQ multiplex PCR. The sample shows approximately 65,000 clones, more than 75% of them seen only once. The material was CD4+ or CD8+ T cells sorted from blood, obtained in a trial of the OX40 agonist ivuxolimab. Receptors originate from an adult with an advanced solid tumor such as melanoma, head and neck, liver or kidney cancer.

The rearrangement uses TRBV28 and TRBJ2-1, with TRBD1 matching over 10 bases. CDR3 size: 12 residues. From germline, CDR1 is MDHEN and CDR2 SYDVKM. V was clipped by 8 bases and J by 8 bases; unmatched bases: 3. The CDR3 DNA is TGTGCCAGCCGGACAGGGGGTTATGAGCAGTTCTTC. Residues: CASRTGGYEQFF.

In its sample, this clone was seen once. The chain couples TRBV5-4 to TRBJ1-2; tentatively, D is TRBD1 (6 bases). Looked up from germline, CDR1 is SGHNT and CDR2 is YYREEE (reference sequence). The V gene lost 3 bases and the J gene lost 5 bases, with 11 bases spanning the gap. This CDR3 contains 13 residues. This CDR3 is CASSSDGQYGYTF. CDR3 coding DNA: TGTGCCAGCAGCTCGGACGGACAGTATGGCTACACCTTC.

The chain joins TRBV4-3 to TRBJ2-3; D gene unclear. The length of the CDR3 is 16 residues. Germline V gives CDR1 LGHNA, CDR2 YSLEER. The ends were cut back, 0 bases at V and 7 bases at J, with 17 bases in the middle. The CDR3 spells CASSQDLSGGRNTQYF. The CDR3 DNA sequence: TGCGCCAGCAGCCAAGATCTTTCGGGCGGCAGAAATACGCAGTATTTT.

V usage is TRBV7-7 and J usage is TRBJ2-7; D is ambiguous. The CDR3 totals 13 residues. V lost 5 bases, J lost 4 bases, and 12 bases lay in between. CDR1 SSHAT and CDR2 FNYEAQ come from the germline V gene (reference sequence). The CDR3 sequence: CASSPDAEYEQYF. CDR3 bases: TGTGCCAGCAGCCCCGACGCGGAATACGAGCAGTACTTC. The full variable domain, in which reference TRBV7-7 and TRBJ2-7 provide the parts outside the CDR3, is GAGVSQSPRYKVTKRGQDVTLRCDPISSHATLYWYQQALGQGPEFLTYFNYEAQPDKSGLPSDRFSAERPEGSISTLTIQRTEQRDSAMYRCASSPDAEYEQYFGPGTRLTVT.

V gene TRBV6-1 combines with J gene TRBJ2-3; 10 nucleotides line up with TRBD2. The CDR3 length is 15 residues. Germline loops: CDR1 MNHNS, CDR2 SASEGT. Trimming at V came to 2 bases and at J to 5 bases, leaving 4 bases not matched to a gene. CDR3 amino acids: CASSELAGVVDTQYF. The DNA of the CDR3 is TGTGCCAGCAGTGAACTAGCGGGAGTGGTAGATACGCAGTATTTT.

This chain joins TRBV5-6 and TRBJ1-1, with 10 bases lining up with TRBD1. Germline lookup yields CDR1 SGHDT and CDR2 YYEEEE. J gave up 4 bases and V 4 bases, and 7 bases lay outside the gene matches. This CDR3 has 15 residues. The DNA for the CDR3 is TGTGCCAGCAGCGGCCGGGACAGGGGTAGCACTGAAGCTTTCTTT. This translates into CASSGRDRGSTEAFF. Full variable domain (rest looked up from reference TRBV5-6 and TRBJ1-1): DAGVTQSPTHLIKTRGQQVTLRCSPKSGHDTVSWYQQALGQGPQFIFQYYEEEERQRGNFPDRFSGHQFPNYSSELNVNALLLGDSALYLCASSGRDRGSTEAFFGQGTRLTVV.

The chain joins TRBV18 to TRBJ1-2; 7 bases are a match to TRBD1. J was trimmed by 7 bases and V by 2 bases; bases with no gene match: 16. Germline V gene lookup returns CDR1 KGHSH and CDR2 LQKENI. The CDR3 extends over 17 amino acids. The DNA for the CDR3 is TGTGCCAGCTCACCAAGGAGGGAAGCAGGGGGGTATGGTGGCTACACCTTC. This codes for CASSPRREAGGYGGYTF.

J is TRBJ1-1 and V is TRBV19; D is unresolved. The CDR3 has 13 residues. The V end lost 4 bases, the J end lost 1 base, and 7 bases lay between the germline ends. Germline values: CDR1 LNHDA, CDR2 SQIVND (reference sequence). The CDR3 reads CASSKAPNTEAFF. CDR3 coding DNA: TGTGCCAGTAGTAAGGCCCCGAACACTGAAGCTTTCTTT.

The chain links TRBV25-1 to TRBJ2-5; 7 positions agree with TRBD2. The CDR3 runs 15 residues. Germline loops: CDR1 MGHDK, CDR2 SYGVNS. V was clipped by 1 base and J by 7 bases; unmatched bases: 9. The DNA of the CDR3 is TGTGCCAGCAGTGAATTGGGGGGAGGGCGTGGGACCCAGTACTTC. Amino acid sequence: CASSELGGGRGTQYF.

The chain links TRBV29-1 to TRBJ1-1; D gene ambiguous. Germline CDR1 reads SQVTM; CDR2 reads ANQGSEA. The germline V and J ends were trimmed by 4 bases and 0 bases, with 9 bases remaining between them. The CDR3 sequence is 13 residues long. In nucleotides, the CDR3 is TGCAGCGTTGTACGAGGTTTGAACACTGAAGCTTTCTTT. Its translation: CSVVRGLNTEAFF.

CDR3 sequence: CASSSRVRQGSDTQYF. The CDR3 DNA reads TGTGCCAGCAGCTCGCGGGTTAGACAGGGATCAGATACGCAGTATTTT. The rearrangement uses TRBV5-6 and TRBJ2-3, with TRBD1 matching over 7 bases. The V and J ends lost 3 bases and 4 bases, in that order; junction bases with no gene match: 11. The CDR3 runs to 16 residues. The V gene's germline CDR1 is SGHDT and CDR2 YYEEEE.

The chain combines TRBV21-1 with TRBJ2-7; the D call of TRBD2 is as the table states it, not checked on the DNA. TRBV21-1 has pseudogene status. The CDR3 has 16 amino acids. The DNA for the CDR3 is TGTGCCAGCAGCAAAGAGGGGACTAGTCGGGTCTACGAGCAGTACTTC. It specifies CASSKEGTSRVYEQYF.

This chain links TRBV5-1 with TRBJ1-1, with 11 bases that match TRBD1. The CDR3 runs 15 residues. V dropped 4 bases and J dropped 4; count of bases not matched to a gene: 6. Germline assignment: CDR1 SGHRS and CDR2 YFSETQ. The CDR3 coding sequence is TGCGCCAGCAGCGGAGGACAGGGGGCTGTCACTGAAGCTTTCTTT. The encoded protein is CASSGGQGAVTEAFF.

The chain carries TRBV11-2 and TRBJ2-7; no firm D call. The CDR3 is made up of 17 amino acids. V gave up 4 bases and J gave up 2 bases, with 21 bases separating them. The germline CDR1 and CDR2 sequences are SGHAT and FQNNGV. The CDR3 DNA is TGTGCCAGCAGCTCCCGACACGTCCATACCCCTGCCTACGAGCAGTACTTC. Amino acids: CASSSRHVHTPAYEQYF.

V gene TRBV7-2 combines with J gene TRBJ1-1; D ambiguous. Germline V lookup: CDR1 SGHTA, CDR2 FQGNSA. CDR3 length: 12 residues. Trimming removed 0 bases from V and 7 bases from J, with 6 bases in between. This chain's CDR3 is CASSLAVGEAFF. CDR3 nucleotide sequence: TGTGCCAGCAGCTTAGCGGTGGGTGAAGCTTTCTTT. The variable domain in full, with the rest retrieved from reference TRBV7-2 and TRBJ1-1, is GAGVSQSPSNKVTEKGKDVELRCDPISGHTALYWYRQSLGQGLEFLIYFQGNSAPDKSGLPSDRFSAERTGGSVSTLTIQRTQQEDSAVYLCASSLAVGEAFFGQGTRLTVV.

The chain uses TRBV6-1 and TRBJ2-5; unclear D gene. The CDR3 has 13 amino acids. In germline, CDR1 is MNHNS, CDR2 SASEGT. Trimming pared 3 bases from V and 8 bases from J, leaving 13 bases between. CDR3 bases: TGTGCCAGCAGTGAGGTGGAAGAGGCTACCCAGTACTTC. Its protein product is CASSEVEEATQYF.

The chain has TRBV6-1 and TRBJ1-3; no clear D gene. The CDR3 sequence is 14 residues long. The V end was cut by 4 bases, the J end by 2 bases, with 9 bases between. Germline CDR1 MNHNS, CDR2 SASEGT. The CDR3 DNA reads as TGTGCCAGCAGTGTCGACATAGCTGGAAACACCATATATTTT. Protein sequence: CASSVDIAGNTIYF.

The rearrangement links TRBV10-3 to TRBJ2-3; 8 nucleotides agree with TRBD2. V was pared by 2 bases and J by 2 bases, with 6 bases of the junction left unmatched. This CDR3 region has 16 residues. The germline V gene has CDR1 ENHRY and CDR2 SYGVKD. In DNA, the CDR3 is TGTGCCATCAGTGAGGCCGGGGGGGCTAACACAGATACGCAGTATTTT. This sequence encodes CAISEAGGANTDTQYF.

The chain employs TRBV7-8 and TRBJ1-2; a possible D gene is TRBD1 (5 bases). Trimming shortened V by 1 base and J by 7 bases, and 7 bases separated the two germline ends. CDR1 is SGHVS, CDR2 FQNEAQ, per germline. The CDR3 loop spans 12 amino acids. The chain's CDR3 is CASSLGGAGYTF. The CDR3 DNA follows: TGTGCCAGCAGCTTAGGCGGGGCTGGCTACACCTTC.

This clone showed up just a few times. This chain uses TRBV19 with TRBJ1-2; D may be TRBD1 (5 bases). Germline-derived CDR1 and CDR2 are LNHDA and SQIVND (reference sequence). The CDR3 is made up of 13 amino acids. Trimming removed 6 bases from V and 4 bases from J, with 12 bases in between. CDR3 DNA: TGTGCCAGTAGGTCACAGGCGACCTATGGCTACACCTTC. This sequence encodes CASRSQATYGYTF.

The rearrangement uses TRBV7-2 and TRBJ1-2; no clear D. V lost 4 bases and J 0 bases, leaving 12 bases between the germline ends. The germline CDR1 and CDR2 sequences are SGHTA and FQGNSA. This CDR3 has 15 residues. The CDR3 loop reads CASSSLPGPNYGYTF. In DNA, the CDR3 is TGTGCCAGCAGCTCGCTTCCGGGTCCTAACTATGGCTACACCTTC.

V and J are TRBV7-2 and TRBJ2-7; D may be TRBD2 (5 bases). The CDR3 is 15 residues long. Per the germline V gene, CDR1 is SGHTA and CDR2 is FQGNSA. The V end lost 0 bases, the J end lost 0 bases, and 9 bases lay between the germline ends. The CDR3 nucleotides are TGTGCCAGCAGCTTAGCCCCGGGGTACTCCTACGAGCAGTACTTC. This translates into CASSLAPGYSYEQYF.

V gene TRBV5-4 combines with J gene TRBJ2-5; D gene ambiguous. The CDR3 is 13 amino acids. Trimming left V 0 bases short and J 0 bases short, with 3 bases between. Germline V gene data show CDR1 as SGHNT and CDR2 as YYREEE (reference sequence). The DNA for the CDR3 is TGTGCCAGCAGCTTGGACTACCAAGAGACCCAGTACTTC. As protein: CASSLDYQETQYF.

A few counts support this clone. The rearrangement uses TRBV28 and TRBJ1-1; the D is unclear. The ends were cut back, 2 bases at V and 7 bases at J, with 8 bases in the middle. Looked up from germline, CDR1 is MDHEN and CDR2 is SYDVKM. The CDR3 sequence is 12 residues long. The CDR3 sequence: CASSLTGFEAFF. CDR3 bases: TGTGCCAGCAGTTTAACGGGGTTTGAAGCTTTCTTT.